This T cell receptor beta chain was sequenced for a study of a mutant IDH1 vaccine in newly diagnosed glioma. Looking at the study overall: Vaccination began 4-6 weeks post radiotherapy alone, or with temozolomide cycles.

Time point given: week 47, end of study. Every vaccination contained 300 ug of the mutant IDH1 20-mer peptide and was paired with topical imiquimod. Germline lookup yields CDR1 SEHNR and CDR2 FQNEAQ (reference sequence). The CDR3 extends over 14 amino acids. Trimming took off 1 base at V and 2 bases at J, with 8 bases between the two ends. Only in-frame clones appear in the TCRdb table, and some are missing; sequencing was by immunoSEQ multiplex PCR. The sample lists around 30,000 clones; approximately 87% were seen once. This clone was recorded a few times. The antigen is not known. The sequences come from PBMCs, collected from a glioma patient whose treatment included an IDH1 peptide vaccine. The chain has TRBV7-9 and TRBJ1-1; perhaps TRBD1 as D (5 bases). The TCR originated in a woman between 25 and 40 years old with glioma. The CDR3 DNA reads TGTGCCAGCAGCTTAGATGGGGGTAACACTGAAGCTTTCTTT. It yields the protein CASSLDGGNTEAFF. Full variable domain (remainder filled in from reference TRBV7-9 and TRBJ1-1): DTGVSQNPRHKITKRGQNVTFRCDPISEHNRLYWYRQTLGQGPEFLTYFQNEAQLEKSRLLSDRFSAERPKGSFSTLEIQRTEQGDSAMYLCASSLDGGNTEAFFGQGTRLTVV.